These 13 T cell receptor beta chains were all obtained from the same sample, sequenced in a study of early T cells in non-severe SARS-CoV-2 infection. TCRdb processed the 5' RACE reads anew with MiXCR; each CDR3 protein has one entry. In the table there are 86,000 or so distinct CDR3 sequences, more than 12% of which are singletons. Sequencing was done on a sample of whole blood. The receptors were gathered from an adult who was a healthcare worker with PCR-confirmed SARS-CoV-2 infection or an uninfected control (not recorded which).

Regarding this clonotype: A much larger clone lies a single base off, so this may be a read error. The rearrangement joins TRBV20-1 to TRBJ2-7, with a possible D match to TRBD1 (5 bases). This CDR3 region has 14 residues. V lost 6 bases, J lost 0 bases, and 15 bases lay in between. The germline V gene encodes CDR1 DFQATT and CDR2 SNEGSKA (reference sequence). This CDR3 reads CSASETDSSYEQYF. The CDR3 DNA sequence: TGCAGTGCGAGCGAAACCGACAGCTCCTACGAGCAGTACTTC.

This clonotype was observed a handful of times. This rearrangement joins TRBV6-5 to TRBJ2-7; 8 positions agree with TRBD1. CDR3 size: 14 residues. The germline gives CDR1 MNHEY, CDR2 SVGAGI. Trimming at V came to 6 bases and at J to 2 bases, leaving 6 bases not matched to a gene. CDR3 residues: CASSRDRGTYEQYF. In DNA form, the CDR3 reads TGTGCCAGCAGCCGAGACAGGGGAACCTACGAGCAGTACTTC.

The chain uses TRBV29-1 and TRBJ1-2; perhaps TRBD1 as D (6 bases). Per the germline V gene, CDR1 is SQVTM and CDR2 is ANQGSEA. This CDR3 is built from 11 residues. With 6 bases removed from V and 4 bases from J, the gap between germline ends came to 9 bases. This CDR3 is CSVTGTYGYTF. For the CDR3, the DNA is TGCAGCGTCACAGGGACCTATGGCTACACCTTC.

This clonotype was found a few times. V and J are TRBV3-1 and TRBJ1-5; a weak D match, TRBD1 (6 bases). V was clipped by 0 bases and J by 6 bases, with 12 bases between them. Germline values: CDR1 LGHDT, CDR2 YNNKEL (reference sequence). This CDR3 comprises 15 residues. CDR3 sequence: CASSQDAGGRQPQHF. For the CDR3, the DNA is TGTGCCAGCAGCCAAGATGCCGGGGGCCGTCAGCCCCAGCATTTT.

This clonotype was observed a few times. The V gene is TRBV3-1, the J gene TRBJ2-5; either TRBD1 or TRBD2 may supply D (6 bases each). Trimming removed 4 bases from V and 4 bases from J, with 16 bases in between. The CDR3 is made up of 15 amino acids. Germline V gene data show CDR1 as LGHDT and CDR2 as YNNKEL (reference sequence). The CDR3 spells CASSRGSGGGETQYF. The CDR3 DNA reads TGTGCCAGCAGCCGGGGATCTGGAGGGGGAGAGACCCAGTACTTC.

The rearrangement links TRBV3-1 to TRBJ1-4, with D possibly TRBD1 on 5 matching bases. V lost 1 base and J lost 7, with 13 bases in between. Looked up from germline, CDR1 is LGHDT and CDR2 is YNNKEL (reference sequence). This CDR3 is built from 15 residues. CDR3 nucleotides: TGTGCCAGCAGCCAAGTTGGCAGGGTGGGTGAAAAACTGTTTTTT. Protein: CASSQVGRVGEKLFF.

The table lists this clonotype with many counts. The chain carries TRBV18 and TRBJ1-1, with a tentative D call TRBD1 (6 bases). Germline CDR1 reads KGHSH; CDR2 reads LQKENI. V was shortened by 4 bases and J by 1 base, with 13 bases between the two germline ends. The CDR3 has 15 amino acids. The CDR3 region has the DNA TGTGCCAGCTCACAGCGGACAGATTCGAACACTGAAGCTTTCTTT. It translates to CASSQRTDSNTEAFF.

The V gene is TRBV7-2, the J gene TRBJ1-6, with 9 bases that match TRBD1. The germline V gene has CDR1 SGHTA and CDR2 FQGNSA. This CDR3 region has 18 residues. J gave up 8 bases and V 1 base, and 12 bases lay outside the gene matches. This CDR3 is CASSLVSLGQGLDSPLHF. As DNA, the CDR3 is TGTGCCAGCAGCTTAGTGTCTCTCGGACAGGGGTTGGATTCACCCCTCCACTTT.

This clonotype appeared many times. This is likely a read error, given that the CDR3 carries no conserved phenylalanine or tryptophan at its end. This chain connects TRBV4-1 to TRBJ2-3, with 8 bases lining up with TRBD1. J gave up 0 bases and V 4 bases, and 3 bases lay outside the gene matches. The CDR3 spans 15 residues. Germline-derived CDR1 and CDR2 are MGHRA and YSYEKL. For the CDR3, the DNA is TGCGCCAGCAGCCCTAGGACAGGGAGCACAGATACGCAGTATCTT. It is translated as CASSPRTGSTDTQYL.

The table lists this clonotype with a few counts. The CDR3 region is CASRPDNEGNQPQHF. CDR3 nucleotides: TGTGCCAGCAGGCCAGACAATGAGGGCAATCAGCCCCAGCATTTT. This rearrangement joins TRBV12-3 or TRBV12-4 to TRBJ1-5; no clear D gene. The ends were cut back, 6 bases at V and 2 bases at J, with 14 bases in the middle. This CDR3 has 15 residues.

In this sample, this clonotype turned up many times. This chain uses TRBV3-1 with TRBJ1-4; D may be TRBD1 (5 bases). The CDR3 length is 16 residues. The V gene lost 3 bases and the J gene lost 0 bases, with 11 bases spanning the gap. Germline V gene sequence: CDR1 LGHDT, CDR2 YNNKEL (reference sequence). As DNA, the CDR3 is TGTGCCAGCAGCCACGGGACGGGAGCAACTAATGAAAAACTGTTTTTT. As protein: CASSHGTGATNEKLFF. Complete variable domain (other parts from reference TRBV3-1 and TRBJ1-4): DTAVSQTPKYLVTQMGNDKSIKCEQNLGHDTMYWYKQDSKKFLKIMFSYNNKELIINETVPNRFSPKSPDKAHLNLHINSLELGDSAVYFCASSHGTGATNEKLFFGSGTQLSVL.

As to this clonotype: A much larger clone differs by one base, so this may be a read error. The rearrangement uses TRBV12-3 or TRBV12-4 and TRBJ2-7; the match to TRBD1 covers 10 bases. The V gene end was trimmed by 6 bases and the J gene end by 4 bases; junction bases not matched to a gene: 12. The CDR3 is 16 amino acids. The CDR3 sequence: CASSPTVTGGRYEQYF. In DNA form, the CDR3 reads TGTGCCAGCAGCCCCACCGTGACAGGGGGCAGGTACGAGCAGTACTTC.

In this sample, this clonotype turned up many times. The J gene is TRBJ2-7, the V gene TRBV7-8, with TRBD2 matching over 8 bases. The CDR3 spans 17 residues. The V gene end was trimmed by 4 bases and the J gene end by 2 bases; junction bases not matched to a gene: 13. Germline V gives CDR1 SGHVS, CDR2 FQNEAQ. The CDR3 spells CASSSSDLAGGTYEQYF. Written as DNA, the CDR3 is TGTGCCAGCAGCTCATCGGACCTGGCGGGGGGTACCTACGAGCAGTACTTC.